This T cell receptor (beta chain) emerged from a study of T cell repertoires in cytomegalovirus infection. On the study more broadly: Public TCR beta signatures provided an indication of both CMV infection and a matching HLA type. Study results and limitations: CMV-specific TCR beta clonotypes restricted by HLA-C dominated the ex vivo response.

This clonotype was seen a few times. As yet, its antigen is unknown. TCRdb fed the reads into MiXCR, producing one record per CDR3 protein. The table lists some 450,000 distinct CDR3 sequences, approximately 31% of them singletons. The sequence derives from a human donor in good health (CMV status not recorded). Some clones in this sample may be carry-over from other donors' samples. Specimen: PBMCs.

The CDR3 DNA reads TGTGCCAGCAGCTTAATAGGGGACAGGGCGGACACCGGGGAGCTGTTTTTT. Encoded protein: CASSLIGDRADTGELFF. This sequence joins TRBV7-3 and TRBJ2-2, with 9 positions matching TRBD1. V trimming: 1 base; J trimming: 3 bases; junction bases outside the gene matches: 6. The CDR3 has 17 residues. Per germline, CDR1 SGHTA and CDR2 FQGTGA.